This TCR beta chain originates from a study of shared clonotypes between healthy human individuals. Study results and caveats: With a few donors compared, about 5.2% of naive CD4 clonotypes were shared.

Trimming took 3 bases from V and 7 from J; bases not matched to a gene: 8. Germline CDR1 is WNHNN and CDR2 is SYGVQD (reference sequence). The CDR3 sequence is 15 residues long. Points on this clone: The antigen is not known.

Profiled with immunoSEQ multiplex PCR; TCRdb holds only in-frame clones, not every one. The data show about a million clones, around three quarters seen once. This chain links TRBV10-1 with TRBJ2-1; 8 nucleotides line up with TRBD1. The sequence came from a man aged 18 to 29 in good health. Sample: memory CD4+ T cells sorted from blood. Subset of the sample: CD45RA-negative fraction. The CDR3 DNA is TGCGCCAGCAGTGAAGAACCAGGGGGCCGGAATGAGCAGTTCTTC. Translation gives CASSEEPGGRNEQFF.